What follows are 5 T cell receptor beta chains derived from one specimen sequenced in a study of control samples from healthy donors and cancer patients. Data came from immunoSEQ multiplex PCR; TCRdb stores just in-frame clones and leaves some out. Among under 100,000 clones listed, 90% to 95% were seen once. Sequenced: blood. Receptors were obtained from a woman aged 30 to 39 in good health.

This clone was detected once. This sequence joins TRBV15 and TRBJ1-5, with D hard to call. Germline CDR1 LNHNV, CDR2 YYDKDF (reference sequence). V was shortened by 0 bases and J by 4 bases, with 10 bases between the two germline ends. The CDR3 length is 15 residues. CDR3 protein: CATSRDLGVNQPQHF. The CDR3 DNA reads as TGTGCCACCAGCAGAGATCTAGGCGTAAATCAGCCCCAGCATTTT.

The V and J genes are TRBV5-1 and TRBJ1-4; D unresolved. There are 12 residues in the CDR3. Germline CDR1 is SGHRS and CDR2 is YFSETQ. V was cut by 0 bases and J by 3 bases, with 0 bases left in between. CDR3 sequence: CASSLANEKLFF. The DNA of the CDR3 is TGCGCCAGCAGCTTGGCTAATGAAAAACTGTTTTTT.

V gene TRBV7-6 combines with J gene TRBJ2-2; D remains unclear. V dropped 5 bases and J dropped 7 bases, with 5 bases sitting between them. Germline CDR1 SGHVS, CDR2 FNYEAQ. This CDR3 is built from 11 residues. The CDR3 nucleotides are TGTGCCAGCAGCGTCGGCGGGGAGCTGTTTTTT. This encodes CASSVGGELFF.

The chain couples TRBV3-1 (or the pseudogene TRBV3-2) to TRBJ2-7; 7 positions match TRBD2. This CDR3 contains 15 residues. V gave up 1 base and J gave up 9 bases; unmatched junction bases: 12. CDR1 is LGHDT, CDR2 YNNKEL, per germline (reference sequence). The CDR3 sequence: CASSQAGRPASVQYF. The CDR3 region has the DNA TGTGCCAGCAGCCAAGCCGGGAGGCCTGCTTCAGTGCAGTACTTC.

The rearrangement links TRBV4-1 to TRBJ2-1, with no clear D. V was shortened by 4 bases and J by 8 bases, with 15 bases between the two germline ends. There are 14 residues in the CDR3. Germline loops: CDR1 MGHRA, CDR2 YSYEKL. CDR3 loop: CASSPVAGSDEQFF. CDR3 sequence (DNA): TGCGCCAGCAGCCCAGTGGCTGGGTCGGATGAGCAGTTCTTC.